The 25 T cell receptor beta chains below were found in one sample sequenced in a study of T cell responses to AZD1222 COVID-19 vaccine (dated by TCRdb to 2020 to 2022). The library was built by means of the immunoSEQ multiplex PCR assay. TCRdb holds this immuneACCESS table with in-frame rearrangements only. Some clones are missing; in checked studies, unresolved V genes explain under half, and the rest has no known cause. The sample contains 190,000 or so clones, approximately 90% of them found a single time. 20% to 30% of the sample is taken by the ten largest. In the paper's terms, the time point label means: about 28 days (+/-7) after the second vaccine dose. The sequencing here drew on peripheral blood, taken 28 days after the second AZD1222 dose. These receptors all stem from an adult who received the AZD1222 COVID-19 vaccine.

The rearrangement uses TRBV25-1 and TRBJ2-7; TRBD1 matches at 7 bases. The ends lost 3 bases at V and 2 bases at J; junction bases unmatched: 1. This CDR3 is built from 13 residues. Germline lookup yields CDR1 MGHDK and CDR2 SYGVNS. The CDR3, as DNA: TGTGCCAGCAGTGAGGACAGGACCTACGAGCAGTACTTC. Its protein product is CASSEDRTYEQYF.

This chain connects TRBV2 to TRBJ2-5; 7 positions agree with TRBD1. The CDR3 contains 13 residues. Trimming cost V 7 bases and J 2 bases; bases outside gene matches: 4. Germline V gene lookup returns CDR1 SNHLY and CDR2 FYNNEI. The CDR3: CASTQTGQETQYF. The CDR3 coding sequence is TGTGCCAGCACCCAGACAGGGCAAGAGACCCAGTACTTC.

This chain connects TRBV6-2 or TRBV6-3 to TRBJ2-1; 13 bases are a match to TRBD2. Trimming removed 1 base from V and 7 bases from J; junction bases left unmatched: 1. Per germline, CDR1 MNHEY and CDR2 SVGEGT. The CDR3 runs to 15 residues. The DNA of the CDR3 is TGTGCCAGCAGTTACTGGACTAGCGGGAGTAATGAGCAGTTCTTC. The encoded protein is CASSYWTSGSNEQFF.

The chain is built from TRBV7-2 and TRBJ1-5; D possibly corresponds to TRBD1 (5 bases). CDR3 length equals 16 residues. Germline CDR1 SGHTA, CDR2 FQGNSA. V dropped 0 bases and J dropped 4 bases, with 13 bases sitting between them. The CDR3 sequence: CASSLAARVGNQPQHF. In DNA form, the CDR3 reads TGTGCCAGCAGCTTAGCTGCCAGGGTGGGGAATCAGCCCCAGCATTTT. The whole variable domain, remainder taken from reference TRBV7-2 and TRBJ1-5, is GAGVSQSPSNKVTEKGKDVELRCDPISGHTALYWYRQSLGQGLEFLIYFQGNSAPDKSGLPSDRFSAERTGGSVSTLTIQRTQQEDSAVYLCASSLAARVGNQPQHFGDGTRLSIL.

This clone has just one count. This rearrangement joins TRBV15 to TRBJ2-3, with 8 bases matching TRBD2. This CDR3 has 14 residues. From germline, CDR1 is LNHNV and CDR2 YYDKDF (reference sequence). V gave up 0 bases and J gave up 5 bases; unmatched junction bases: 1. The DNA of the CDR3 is TGTGCCACCAGCAGAGATCGGGGGGGAGATACGCAGTATTTT. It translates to CATSRDRGGDTQYF. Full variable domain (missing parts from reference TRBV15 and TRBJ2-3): DAMVIQNPRYQVTQFGKPVTLSCSQTLNHNVMYWYQQKSSQAPKLLFHYYDKDFNNEADTPDNFQSRRPNTSFCFLDIRSPGLGDTAMYLCATSRDRGGDTQYFGPGTRLTVL.

CDR3: CASSLPGQAGTEAFF. The DNA of the CDR3 is TGTGCCAGCAGCTTACCGGGGCAGGCAGGCACTGAAGCTTTCTTT. The chain employs TRBV7-9 and TRBJ1-1; weak D call: TRBD1 (5 bases). V was pared by 2 bases and J by 4 bases, with 14 bases between. CDR1 and CDR2 (germline): SEHNR, FQNEAQ (reference sequence). This CDR3 has 15 amino acids.

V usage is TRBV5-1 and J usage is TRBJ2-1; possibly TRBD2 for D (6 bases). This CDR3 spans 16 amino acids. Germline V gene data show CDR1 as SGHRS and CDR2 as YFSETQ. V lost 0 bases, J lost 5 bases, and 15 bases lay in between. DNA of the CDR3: TGCGCCAGCAGCTTGGACCCGCCGGAGGGTAACAATGAGCAGTTCTTC. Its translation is CASSLDPPEGNNEQFF.

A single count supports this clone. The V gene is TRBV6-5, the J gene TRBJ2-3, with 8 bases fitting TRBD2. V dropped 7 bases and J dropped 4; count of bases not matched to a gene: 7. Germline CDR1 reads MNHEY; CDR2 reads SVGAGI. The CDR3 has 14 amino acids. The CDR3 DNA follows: TGTGCCAGCACTCGAGCGGGAGCACCAGATACGCAGTATTTT. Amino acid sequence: CASTRAGAPDTQYF.

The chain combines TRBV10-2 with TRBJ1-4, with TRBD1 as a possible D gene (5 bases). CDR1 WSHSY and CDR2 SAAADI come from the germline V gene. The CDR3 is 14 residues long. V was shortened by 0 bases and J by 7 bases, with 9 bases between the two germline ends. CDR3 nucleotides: TGCGCCAGCAGTGAGTCTGGAGGGACTGAAAAACTGTTTTTT. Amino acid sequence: CASSESGGTEKLFF.

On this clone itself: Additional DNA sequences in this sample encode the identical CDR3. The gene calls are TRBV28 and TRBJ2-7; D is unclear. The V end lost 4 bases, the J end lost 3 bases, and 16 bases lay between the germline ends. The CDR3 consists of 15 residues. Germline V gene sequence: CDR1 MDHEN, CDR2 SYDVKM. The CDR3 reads CASSSPSGRVYEQYF. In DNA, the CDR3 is TGTGCCAGCAGTTCACCCTCAGGACGCGTCTACGAGCAGTACTTC.

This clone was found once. In nucleotides, the CDR3 is TGTGCCAGCAGCACGGGCCTTACAGGGGGAGATACGCAGTATTTT. Its translation: CASSTGLTGGDTQYF. This chain links TRBV7-8 with TRBJ2-3, with 8 bases identical to TRBD1. V was clipped by 5 bases and J by 5 bases; unmatched bases: 9. There are 15 residues in the CDR3. CDR1 and CDR2 from the germline V gene are SGHVS and FQNEAQ.

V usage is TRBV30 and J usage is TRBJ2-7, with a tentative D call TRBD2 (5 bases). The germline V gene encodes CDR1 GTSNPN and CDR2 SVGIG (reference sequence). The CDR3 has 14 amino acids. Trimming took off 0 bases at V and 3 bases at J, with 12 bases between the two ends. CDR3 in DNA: TGTGCCTGGAGTGTACGAGGGAGCGGCTACGAGCAGTACTTC. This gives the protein CAWSVRGSGYEQYF.

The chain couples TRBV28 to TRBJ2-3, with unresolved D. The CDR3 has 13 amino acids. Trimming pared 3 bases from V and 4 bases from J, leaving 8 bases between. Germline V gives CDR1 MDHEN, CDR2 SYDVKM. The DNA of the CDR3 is TGTGCCAGCAGTTTTCCCCAGGCAGATACGCAGTATTTT. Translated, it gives CASSFPQADTQYF. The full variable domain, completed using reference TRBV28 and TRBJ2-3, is DVKVTQSSRYLVKRTGEKVFLECVQDMDHENMFWYRQDPGLGLRLIYFSYDVKMKEKGDIPEGYSVSREKKERFSLILESASTNQTSMYLCASSFPQADTQYFGPGTRLTVL.

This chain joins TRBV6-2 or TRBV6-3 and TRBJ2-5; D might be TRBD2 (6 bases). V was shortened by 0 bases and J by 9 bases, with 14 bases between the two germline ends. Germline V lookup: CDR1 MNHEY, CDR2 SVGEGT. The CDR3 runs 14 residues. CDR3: CASSYSGTREAQYF. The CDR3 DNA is TGTGCCAGCAGTTACTCTGGCACCAGGGAGGCCCAGTACTTC.

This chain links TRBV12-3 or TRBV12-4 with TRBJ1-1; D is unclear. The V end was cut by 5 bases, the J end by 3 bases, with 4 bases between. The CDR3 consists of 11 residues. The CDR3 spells CASSRYTEAFF. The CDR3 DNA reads TGTGCCAGCAGTAGGTACACTGAAGCTTTCTTT.

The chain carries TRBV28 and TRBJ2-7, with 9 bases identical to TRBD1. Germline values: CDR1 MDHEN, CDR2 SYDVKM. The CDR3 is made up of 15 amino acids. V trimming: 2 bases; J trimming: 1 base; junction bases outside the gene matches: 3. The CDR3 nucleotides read TGTGCCAGCAGTTTACGACAGGGGGATTCCTACGAGCAGTACTTC. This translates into CASSLRQGDSYEQYF.

The CDR3 DNA reads as TGTGCCAGCAGCCTCTCATCCCTACCGACGAATGCAGATACGCAGTATTTT. It encodes CASSLSSLPTNADTQYF. The chain is built from TRBV7-2 and TRBJ2-3, with D hard to call. Trimming pared 5 bases from V and 4 bases from J, leaving 22 bases between. This CDR3 has 17 amino acids. The germline gives CDR1 SGHTA, CDR2 FQGNSA.

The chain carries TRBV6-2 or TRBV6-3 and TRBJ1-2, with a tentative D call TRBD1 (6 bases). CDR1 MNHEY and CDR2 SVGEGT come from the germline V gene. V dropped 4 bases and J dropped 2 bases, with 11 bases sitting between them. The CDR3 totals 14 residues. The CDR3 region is CASSSQTGNYGYTF. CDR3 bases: TGTGCCAGCAGTTCGCAGACAGGAAACTATGGCTACACCTTC.

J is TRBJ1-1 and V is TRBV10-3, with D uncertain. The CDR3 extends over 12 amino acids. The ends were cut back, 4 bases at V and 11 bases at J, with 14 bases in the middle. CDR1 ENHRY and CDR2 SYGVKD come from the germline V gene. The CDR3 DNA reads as TGTGCCATCAGTGCACCGGGATTAGGGGCTTTCTTT. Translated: CAISAPGLGAFF.

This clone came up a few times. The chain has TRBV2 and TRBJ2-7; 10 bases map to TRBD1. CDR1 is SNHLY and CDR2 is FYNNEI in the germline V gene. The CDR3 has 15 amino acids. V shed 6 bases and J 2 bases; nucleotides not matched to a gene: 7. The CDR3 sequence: CASRADRGRTYEQYF. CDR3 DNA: TGTGCCAGCAGGGCCGACAGGGGGCGAACCTACGAGCAGTACTTC.

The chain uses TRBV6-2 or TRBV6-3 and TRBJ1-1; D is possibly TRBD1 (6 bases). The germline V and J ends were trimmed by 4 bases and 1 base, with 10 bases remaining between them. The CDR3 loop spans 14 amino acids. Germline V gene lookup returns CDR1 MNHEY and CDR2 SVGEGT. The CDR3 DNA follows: TGTGCCAGCAGTTCGGCACAGGGGAACACTGAAGCTTTCTTT. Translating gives CASSSAQGNTEAFF.

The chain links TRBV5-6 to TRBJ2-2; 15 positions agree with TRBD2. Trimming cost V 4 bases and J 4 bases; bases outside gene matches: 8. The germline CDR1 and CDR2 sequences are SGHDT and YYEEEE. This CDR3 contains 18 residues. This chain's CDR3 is CASSRGPGLAGGTGELFF. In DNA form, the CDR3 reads TGTGCCAGCAGCAGAGGTCCGGGACTAGCGGGAGGCACCGGGGAGCTGTTTTTT.

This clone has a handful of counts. CDR3 sequence: CASSQAGTDNEQYF. The CDR3 DNA reads TGTGCCAGCAGCCAAGCCGGGACTGACAACGAGCAGTACTTC. This chain links TRBV3-1 (or the pseudogene TRBV3-2) with TRBJ2-7; D might be TRBD2 (6 bases). Germline V lookup: CDR1 LGHDT, CDR2 YNNKEL (reference sequence). V was shortened by 1 base and J by 5 bases, with 12 bases between the two germline ends. There are 14 residues in the CDR3.

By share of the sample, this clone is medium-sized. The CDR3 region has the DNA TGTGCCAGCAGTTTAGCGAGGGTCCCCACCGGGGAGCTGTTTTTT. The encoded protein is CASSLARVPTGELFF. V gene TRBV28 combines with J gene TRBJ2-2; weak D call: TRBD2 (5 bases). The germline gives CDR1 MDHEN, CDR2 SYDVKM. This CDR3 is built from 15 residues. Trimming removed 2 bases from V and 4 bases from J, with 11 bases in between.

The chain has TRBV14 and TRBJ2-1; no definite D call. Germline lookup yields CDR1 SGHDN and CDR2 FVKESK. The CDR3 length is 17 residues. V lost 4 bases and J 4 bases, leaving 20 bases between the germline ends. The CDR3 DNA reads TGTGCCAGCAGCCGCACCTTCGGGTCACGAGGATACAATGAGCAGTTCTTC. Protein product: CASSRTFGSRGYNEQFF. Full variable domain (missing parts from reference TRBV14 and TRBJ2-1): EAGVTQFPSHSVIEKGQTVTLRCDPISGHDNLYWYRRVMGKEIKFLLHFVKESKQDESGMPNNRFLAERTGGTYSTLKVQPAELEDSGVYFCASSRTFGSRGYNEQFFGPGTRLTVL.